The subject of this entry is one T cell receptor (beta chain). This CDR3 is 16 amino acids long. The germline CDR1 and CDR2 sequences are SGHRS and YFSETQ. The V segment lost 4 bases and the J segment 4 bases; nucleotides outside the gene matches: 13. The sample comes from a study of radiotherapy plus CTLA-4 blockade in lung cancer. The assay was immunoSEQ multiplex PCR, and TCRdb's table has in-frame clones only and misses some. The repertoire includes more than 90,000 clones, approximately 84% of them detected once, and 4% to 6% sits in the top ten. V gene TRBV5-1 combines with J gene TRBJ1-2; TRBD1 matches 7 bases. The clonotype comes from a human donor with non-small cell lung cancer who had a partial response to radiotherapy plus ipilimumab. This sample comprised peripheral blood, obtained from a patient treated with radiotherapy plus ipilimumab. The CDR3 DNA sequence: TGCGCCAGCAGCGGATGGGAAGGGGACAGCTCCTATGGCTACACCTTC. Encoded protein: CASSGWEGDSSYGYTF.